The 10 T cell receptor beta chains below were found in one sample sequenced in a study of blood T cell repertoires in COVID-19. TCRdb's copy holds only in-frame clones and misses some; the assay was immunoSEQ multiplex PCR. The sample carries about 210,000 clones, around 86% recorded once. The sequenced sample consisted of PBMCs or T cells enriched from blood (not recorded which). These TCRs come from a woman in her fifties or sixties with acute COVID-19.

With respect to this clone: A read error may account for a junction end that differs from germline. V usage is TRBV4-3 and J usage is TRBJ1-6; D unclear. The CDR3 covers 15 residues. Germline V gene sequence: CDR1 LGHNA, CDR2 YSLEER. CDR3 amino acids: CASSQARSSNSPLHF. Here the CDR3 DNA reads TGCGCCAGCAGCCAAGCCCGGTCCTCTAATTCACCCCTCCACTTT.

This clone has just a few counts. CDR3 loop: CASSPSGGHTEAFF. DNA for the CDR3: TGTGCCAGCAGCCCCTCCGGGGGGCACACTGAAGCTTTCTTT. The rearrangement joins TRBV7-2 to TRBJ1-1; weak D call: TRBD1 (6 bases). CDR1 SGHTA and CDR2 FQGNSA come from the germline V gene. V was shortened by 5 bases and J by 3 bases, with 13 bases between the two germline ends. The CDR3 runs to 14 residues.

The gene calls are TRBV6-6 and TRBJ2-7; 8 bases agree with TRBD1. In germline, CDR1 is MNHNY, CDR2 SVGAGI (reference sequence). The ends lost 2 bases at V and 6 bases at J; junction bases unmatched: 6. The CDR3 covers 14 residues. The CDR3 loop is CASSYLGQGSEQYF. The CDR3 DNA follows: TGTGCCAGCAGTTACCTCGGACAGGGCTCCGAGCAGTACTTC.

The DNA for the CDR3 is TGTGCCAGCTCCCCATCAGACTACGAGCAGTACTTC. The encoded protein is CASSPSDYEQYF. The gene calls are TRBV18 and TRBJ2-7; D is unresolved. The CDR3 contains 12 residues. Germline-derived CDR1 and CDR2 are KGHSH and LQKENI. V lost 6 bases and J 3 bases, leaving 9 bases between the germline ends.

This clone was observed once. The V gene is TRBV10-1, the J gene TRBJ2-7; 7 nucleotides match TRBD1. Germline trimming cut 9 bases from V and 2 bases from J; bases unmatched to any gene: 4. The CDR3 has 12 residues. Germline CDR1 is WNHNN and CDR2 is SYGVQD (reference sequence). The CDR3 region has the DNA TGCGCCAGGGCGACAGGGCCCTACGAGCAGTACTTC. Its protein is CARATGPYEQYF.

The V and J genes are TRBV18 and TRBJ1-5, with TRBD1 identical over 7 bases. Trimming removed 0 bases from V and 6 bases from J; junction bases left unmatched: 5. The CDR3 is made up of 15 amino acids. Per the germline V gene, CDR1 is KGHSH and CDR2 is LQKENI. This chain's CDR3 is CASSPPNRGGQPQHF. The CDR3 nucleotides are TGTGCCAGCTCACCACCAAACAGGGGCGGTCAGCCCCAGCATTTT. The whole variable domain, remainder taken from reference TRBV18 and TRBJ1-5, is NAGVMQNPRHLVRRRGQEARLRCSPMKGHSHVYWYRQLPEEGLKFMVYLQKENIIDESGMPKERFSAEFPKEGPSILRIQQVVRGDSAAYFCASSPPNRGGQPQHFGDGTRLSIL.

The chain recombines TRBV5-6 with TRBJ2-7; 12 bases fit TRBD2. Germline V lookup: CDR1 SGHDT, CDR2 YYEEEE. V shed 4 bases and J 4 bases; nucleotides not matched to a gene: 6. This CDR3 contains 15 residues. DNA of the CDR3: TGTGCCAGCAGCGGCGGACTAGCGGGGCGATACGAGCAGTACTTC. It yields the protein CASSGGLAGRYEQYF.

The chain employs TRBV28 and TRBJ1-5; perhaps TRBD1 as D (6 bases). V lost 7 bases and J 3 bases, leaving 19 bases between the germline ends. Germline CDR1 is MDHEN and CDR2 is SYDVKM. This CDR3 contains 16 residues. CDR3 DNA: TGTGCCAGCACCAAGAGTGGGGGGGCAGACAATCAGCCCCAGCATTTT. Its translation is CASTKSGGADNQPQHF.

The V call is TRBV7-2, the J call TRBJ2-2, with D tentatively TRBD1 (6 bases). Per germline, CDR1 SGHTA and CDR2 FQGNSA. CDR3 length: 15 residues. Trimming cost V 3 bases and J 4 bases, with 12 bases left between them. The CDR3 DNA is TGTGCCAGCAGCTTTCCAGGGGTGGGCACCGGGGAGCTGTTTTTT. Protein sequence: CASSFPGVGTGELFF.

The V and J genes are TRBV7-9 and TRBJ1-4; possibly TRBD1 for D (6 bases). Between the trimmed V and J ends, which lost 6 bases and 3 bases, there was a span of 14 bases. Germline CDR1 reads SEHNR; CDR2 reads FQNEAQ (reference sequence). The CDR3 covers 15 residues. CDR3 bases: TGTGCCAGCAGAGCACCAGGGGCGGCTAATGAAAAACTGTTTTTT. Its translation: CASRAPGAANEKLFF.